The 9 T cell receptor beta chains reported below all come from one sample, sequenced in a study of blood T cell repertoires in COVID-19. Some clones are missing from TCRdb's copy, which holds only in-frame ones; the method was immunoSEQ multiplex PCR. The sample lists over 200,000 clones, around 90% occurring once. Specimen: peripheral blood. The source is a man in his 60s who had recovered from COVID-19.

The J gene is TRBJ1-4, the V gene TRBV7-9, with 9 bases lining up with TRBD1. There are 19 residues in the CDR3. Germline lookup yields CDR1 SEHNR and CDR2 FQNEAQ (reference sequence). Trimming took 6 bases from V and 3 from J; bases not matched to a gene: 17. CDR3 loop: CASSRAWGQGATPNEKLFF. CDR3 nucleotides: TGTGCCAGCAGTCGCGCCTGGGGACAGGGAGCCACCCCTAATGAAAAACTGTTTTTT.

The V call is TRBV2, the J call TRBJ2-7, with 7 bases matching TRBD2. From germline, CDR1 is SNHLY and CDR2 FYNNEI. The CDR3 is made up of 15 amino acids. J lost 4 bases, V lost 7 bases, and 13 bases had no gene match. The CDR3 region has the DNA TGTGCCAGCATTTGGGGGGGAGCAGGAAGGTACGAGCAGTACTTC. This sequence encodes CASIWGGAGRYEQYF.

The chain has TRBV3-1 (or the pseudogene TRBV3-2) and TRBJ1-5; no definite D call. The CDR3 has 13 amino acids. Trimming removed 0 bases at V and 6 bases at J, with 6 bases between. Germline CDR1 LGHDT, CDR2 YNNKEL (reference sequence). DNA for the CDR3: TGTGCCAGCAGCCAAGAGTTGCGTCAGCCCCAGCATTTT. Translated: CASSQELRQPQHF.

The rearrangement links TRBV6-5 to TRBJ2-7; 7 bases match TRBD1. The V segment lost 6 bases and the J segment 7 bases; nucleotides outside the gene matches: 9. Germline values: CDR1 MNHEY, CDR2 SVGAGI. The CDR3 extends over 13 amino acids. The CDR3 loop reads CASSPDREREQYF. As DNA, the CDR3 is TGTGCCAGCAGCCCCGACAGGGAACGTGAGCAGTACTTC.

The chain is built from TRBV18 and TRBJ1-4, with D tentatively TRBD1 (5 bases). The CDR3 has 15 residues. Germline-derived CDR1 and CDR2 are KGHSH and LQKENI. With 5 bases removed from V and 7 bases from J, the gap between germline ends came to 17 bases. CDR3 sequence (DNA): TGTGCCAGCTCAAGCCCGGGGGGTAATCGTGAAAAACTGTTTTTT. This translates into CASSSPGGNREKLFF.

Written as DNA, the CDR3 is TGTGCCAGCAGCCCGGAGGTATTCCCCTACGAGCAGTACTTC. Amino acid sequence: CASSPEVFPYEQYF. This rearrangement joins TRBV11-2 to TRBJ2-7, with D perhaps TRBD2 (5 bases). Germline assignment: CDR1 SGHAT and CDR2 FQNNGV. The length of the CDR3 is 14 residues. Between the trimmed V and J ends, which lost 5 bases and 2 bases, there was a span of 13 bases.

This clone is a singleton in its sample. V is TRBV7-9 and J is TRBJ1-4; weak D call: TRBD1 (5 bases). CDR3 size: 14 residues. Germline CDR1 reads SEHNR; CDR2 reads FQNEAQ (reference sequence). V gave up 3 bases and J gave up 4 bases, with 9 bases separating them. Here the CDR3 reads CASSFTGDNEKLFF. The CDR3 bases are TGTGCCAGCAGCTTCACAGGAGATAATGAAAAACTGTTTTTT.

DNA for the CDR3: TGTGCCAGCAGCTTAGTTCCGGGAAACACCATATATTTT. It yields the protein CASSLVPGNTIYF. The chain combines TRBV7-2 with TRBJ1-3, with unresolved D. Trimming left V 1 base short and J 4 bases short, with 5 bases between. The CDR3 is made up of 13 amino acids. Germline V gene sequence: CDR1 SGHTA, CDR2 FQGNSA.

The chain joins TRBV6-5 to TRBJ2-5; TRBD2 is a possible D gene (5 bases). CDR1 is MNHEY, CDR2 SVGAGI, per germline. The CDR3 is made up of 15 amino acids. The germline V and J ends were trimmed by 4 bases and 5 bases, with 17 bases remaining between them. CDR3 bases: TGTGCCAGCAGTTCTAACCGGGAAACCCGGGAGACCCAGTACTTC. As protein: CASSSNRETRETQYF.